This record covers a single T cell receptor (beta chain). Antigen: not known. The CDR3 loop spans 13 amino acids. Germline lookup yields CDR1 ENHRY and CDR2 SYGVKD. The ends were cut back, 2 bases at V and 3 bases at J, with 6 bases in the middle. This entry comes from a study of cytomegalovirus exposure and HLA in healthy donors. Amplification used 60 Vbeta primers and 13 Jbeta primers. Generated by immunoSEQ multiplex PCR, the TCRdb table keeps only in-frame clones and is missing some. Of 200,000 to 300,000 clones in the sample, 70% to 90% were seen once. Broader study findings: Compared with the approximately 680-donor mean, an Asian-associated ancestry cluster reportedly had fewer N-insertions, according to a later analysis. Among CMV-associated TCR beta chains, most appeared HLA-restricted in a later analysis. In all likelihood, a cluster of highly shared sequence variants was a sequencing artifact.

The TCR was taken from a woman in her sixties in good health and CMV-seropositive. Material for sequencing was PBMCs. V usage is TRBV10-3 and J usage is TRBJ2-3; tentative D call: TRBD1 (5 bases). The CDR3 protein is CAISEGATDTQYF. CDR3 coding DNA: TGTGCCATCAGTGAGGGGGCAACAGATACGCAGTATTTT.